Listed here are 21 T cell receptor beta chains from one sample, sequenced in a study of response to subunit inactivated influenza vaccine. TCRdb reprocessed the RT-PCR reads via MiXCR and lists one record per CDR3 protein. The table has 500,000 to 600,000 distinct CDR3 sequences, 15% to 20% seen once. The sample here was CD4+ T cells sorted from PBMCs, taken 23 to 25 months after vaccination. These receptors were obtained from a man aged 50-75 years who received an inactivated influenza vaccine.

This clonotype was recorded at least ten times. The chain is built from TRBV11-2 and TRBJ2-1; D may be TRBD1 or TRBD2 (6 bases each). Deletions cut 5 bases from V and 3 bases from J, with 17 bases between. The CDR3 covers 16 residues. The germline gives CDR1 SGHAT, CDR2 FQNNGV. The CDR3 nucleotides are TGTGCCAGCAGCCCCGGGGGCGGGGTCGACTACAATGAGCAGTTCTTC. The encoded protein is CASSPGGGVDYNEQFF.

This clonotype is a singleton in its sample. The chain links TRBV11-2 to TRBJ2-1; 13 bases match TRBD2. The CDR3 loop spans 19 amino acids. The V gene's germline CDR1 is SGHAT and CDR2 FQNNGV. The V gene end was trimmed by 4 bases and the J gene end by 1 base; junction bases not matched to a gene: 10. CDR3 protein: CASSYGTSGRAPSYNEQFF. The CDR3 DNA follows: TGTGCCAGCAGCTACGGCACTAGCGGGAGGGCCCCATCCTACAATGAGCAGTTCTTC.

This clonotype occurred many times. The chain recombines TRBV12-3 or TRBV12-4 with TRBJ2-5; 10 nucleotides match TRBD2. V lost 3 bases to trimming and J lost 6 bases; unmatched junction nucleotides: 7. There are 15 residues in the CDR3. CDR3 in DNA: TGTGCCAGCAGTTTTGCTAGCGGGGGTGGGCAGACCCAGTACTTC. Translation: CASSFASGGGQTQYF.

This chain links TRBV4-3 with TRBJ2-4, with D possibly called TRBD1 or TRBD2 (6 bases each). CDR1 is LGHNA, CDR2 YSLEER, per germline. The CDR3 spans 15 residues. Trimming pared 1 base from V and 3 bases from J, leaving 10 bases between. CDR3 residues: CASSQGEDSKNIQYF. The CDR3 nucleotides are TGCGCCAGCAGCCAAGGGGAGGACAGCAAAAACATTCAGTACTTC.

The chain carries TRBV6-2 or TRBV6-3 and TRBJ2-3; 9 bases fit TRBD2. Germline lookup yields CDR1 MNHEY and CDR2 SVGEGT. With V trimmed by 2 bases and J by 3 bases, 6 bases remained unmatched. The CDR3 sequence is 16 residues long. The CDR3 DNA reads TGTGCCAGCAGTTACGTGGCGGGAGGGAGGACAGATACGCAGTATTTT. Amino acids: CASSYVAGGRTDTQYF.

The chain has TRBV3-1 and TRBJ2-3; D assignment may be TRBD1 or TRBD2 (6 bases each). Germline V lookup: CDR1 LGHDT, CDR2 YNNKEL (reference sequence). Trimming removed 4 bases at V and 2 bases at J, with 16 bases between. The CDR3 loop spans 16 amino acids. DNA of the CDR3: TGTGCCAGCAGCCGAGGAGGGGGAAGGCTCACAGATACGCAGTATTTT. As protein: CASSRGGGRLTDTQYF.

CDR3 protein: CAIRGLNEQYF. CDR3 sequence (DNA): TGTGCCATCAGGGGCTTAAACGAGCAGTACTTC. The gene calls are TRBV10-3 and TRBJ2-7, with D uncertain. This CDR3 is 11 amino acids long. V was pared by 6 bases and J by 5 bases, with 8 bases between. Germline values: CDR1 ENHRY, CDR2 SYGVKD.

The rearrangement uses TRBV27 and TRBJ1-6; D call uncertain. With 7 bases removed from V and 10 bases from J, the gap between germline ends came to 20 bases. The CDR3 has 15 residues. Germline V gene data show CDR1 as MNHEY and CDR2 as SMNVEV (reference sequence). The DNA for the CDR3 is TGTGCCAGCACCCCCCTGGGAGGGTCGGGGTCACCCCTCCACTTT. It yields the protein CASTPLGGSGSPLHF.

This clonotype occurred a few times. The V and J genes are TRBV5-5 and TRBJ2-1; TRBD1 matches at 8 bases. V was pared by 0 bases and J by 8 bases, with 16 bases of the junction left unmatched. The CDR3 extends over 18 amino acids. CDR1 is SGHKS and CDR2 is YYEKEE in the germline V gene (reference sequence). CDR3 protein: CASSLEPPAGTGPHEQFF. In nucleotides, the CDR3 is TGTGCCAGCAGCTTGGAGCCACCGGCGGGGACAGGCCCCCATGAGCAGTTCTTC.

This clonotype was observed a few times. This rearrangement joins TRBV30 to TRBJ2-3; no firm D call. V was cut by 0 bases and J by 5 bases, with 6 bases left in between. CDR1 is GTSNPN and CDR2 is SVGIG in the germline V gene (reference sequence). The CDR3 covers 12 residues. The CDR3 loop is CAWSVLIDTQYF. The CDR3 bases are TGTGCCTGGAGTGTACTAATAGATACGCAGTATTTT.

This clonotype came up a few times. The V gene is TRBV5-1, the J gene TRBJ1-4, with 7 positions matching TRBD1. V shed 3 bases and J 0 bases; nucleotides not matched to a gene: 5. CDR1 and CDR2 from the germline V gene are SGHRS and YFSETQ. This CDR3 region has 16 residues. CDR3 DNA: TGCGCCAGCAGCTGGGGTGACAGGGCAACTAATGAAAAACTGTTTTTT. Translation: CASSWGDRATNEKLFF. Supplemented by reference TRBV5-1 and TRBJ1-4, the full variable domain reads KAGVTQTPRYLIKTRGQQVTLSCSPISGHRSVSWYQQTPGQGLQFLFEYFSETQRNKGNFPGRFSGRQFSNSRSEMNVSTLELGDSALYLCASSWGDRATNEKLFFGSGTQLSVL.

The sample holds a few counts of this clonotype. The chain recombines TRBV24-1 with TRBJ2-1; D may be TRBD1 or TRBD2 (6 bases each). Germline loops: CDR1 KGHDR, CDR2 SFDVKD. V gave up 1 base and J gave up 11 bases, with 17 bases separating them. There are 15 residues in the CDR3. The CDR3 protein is CATSDLGTGGDKQFF. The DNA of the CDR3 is TGTGCCACCAGTGATTTAGGGACTGGGGGCGACAAGCAGTTCTTC.

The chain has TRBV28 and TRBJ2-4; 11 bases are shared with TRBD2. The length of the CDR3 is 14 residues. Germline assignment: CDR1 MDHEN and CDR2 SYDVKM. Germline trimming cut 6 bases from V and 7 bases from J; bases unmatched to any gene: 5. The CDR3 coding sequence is TGTGCCAGCAGGGTAGCGGGGGGGAATAACATTCAGTACTTC. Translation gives CASRVAGGNNIQYF.

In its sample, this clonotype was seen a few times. Here the CDR3 DNA reads TGCAGTGCTAGACTAGCGGGAGGGCAGTCCTACAATGAGCAGTTCTTC. Amino acid sequence: CSARLAGGQSYNEQFF. This rearrangement joins TRBV20-1 to TRBJ2-1; 12 bases are a match to TRBD2. This CDR3 is 16 amino acids long. Per germline, CDR1 DFQATT and CDR2 SNEGSKA (reference sequence). V lost 2 bases to trimming and J lost 1 base; unmatched junction nucleotides: 3.

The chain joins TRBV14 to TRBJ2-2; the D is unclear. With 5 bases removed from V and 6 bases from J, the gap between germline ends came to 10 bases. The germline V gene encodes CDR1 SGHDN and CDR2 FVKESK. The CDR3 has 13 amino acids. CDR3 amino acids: CASSALRAGELFF. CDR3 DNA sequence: TGTGCCAGCAGCGCCCTAAGGGCCGGGGAGCTGTTTTTT.

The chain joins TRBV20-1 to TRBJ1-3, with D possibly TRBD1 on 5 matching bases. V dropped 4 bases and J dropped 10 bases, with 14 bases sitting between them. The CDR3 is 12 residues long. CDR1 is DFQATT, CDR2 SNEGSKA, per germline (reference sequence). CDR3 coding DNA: TGCAGTGCTATGGGGGACCGTGCGACCATATATTTT. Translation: CSAMGDRATIYF.

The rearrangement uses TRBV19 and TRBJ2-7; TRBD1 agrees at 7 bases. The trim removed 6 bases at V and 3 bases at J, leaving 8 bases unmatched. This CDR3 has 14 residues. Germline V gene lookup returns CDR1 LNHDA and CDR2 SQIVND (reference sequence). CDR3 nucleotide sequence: TGTGCCAGTAGACCGACAGGGAATCGCTACGAGCAGTACTTC. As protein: CASRPTGNRYEQYF. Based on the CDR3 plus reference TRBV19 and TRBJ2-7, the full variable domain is DGGITQSPKYLFRKEGQNVTLSCEQNLNHDAMYWYRQDPGQGLRLIYYSQIVNDFQKGDIAEGYSVSREKKESFPLTVTSAQKNPTAFYLCASRPTGNRYEQYFGPGTRLTVT.

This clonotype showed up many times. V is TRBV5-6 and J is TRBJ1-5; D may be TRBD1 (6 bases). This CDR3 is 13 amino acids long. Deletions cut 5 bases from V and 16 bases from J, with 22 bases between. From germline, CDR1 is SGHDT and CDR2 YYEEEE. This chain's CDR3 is CASSLRGPGTQHF. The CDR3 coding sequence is TGTGCCAGCAGTTTACGGGGACCCGGGACACAACATTTT.

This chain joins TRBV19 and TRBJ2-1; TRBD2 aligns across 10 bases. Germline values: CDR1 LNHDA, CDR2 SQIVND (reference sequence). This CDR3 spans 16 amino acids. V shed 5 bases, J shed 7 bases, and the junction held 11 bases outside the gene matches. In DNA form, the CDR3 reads TGTGCCAGTAGTTCCAGACTAGCGGGTGTCGGGAATGAGCAGTTCTTC. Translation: CASSSRLAGVGNEQFF.

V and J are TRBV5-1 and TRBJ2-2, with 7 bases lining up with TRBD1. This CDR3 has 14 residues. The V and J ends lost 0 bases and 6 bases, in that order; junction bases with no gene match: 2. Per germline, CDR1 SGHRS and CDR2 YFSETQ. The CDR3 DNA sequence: TGCGCCAGCAGCTTGGAACAGGGGCCCGGGGAGCTGTTTTTT. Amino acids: CASSLEQGPGELFF.

The CDR3 DNA reads TGCAGTGCTAGAGATCTGATGACCACAGATACGCAGTATTTT. Translating it yields CSARDLMTTDTQYF. The rearrangement joins TRBV20-1 to TRBJ2-3, with no clear D. V was pared by 0 bases and J by 2 bases, with 9 bases between. The length of the CDR3 is 14 residues. Germline lookup yields CDR1 DFQATT and CDR2 SNEGSKA (reference sequence).